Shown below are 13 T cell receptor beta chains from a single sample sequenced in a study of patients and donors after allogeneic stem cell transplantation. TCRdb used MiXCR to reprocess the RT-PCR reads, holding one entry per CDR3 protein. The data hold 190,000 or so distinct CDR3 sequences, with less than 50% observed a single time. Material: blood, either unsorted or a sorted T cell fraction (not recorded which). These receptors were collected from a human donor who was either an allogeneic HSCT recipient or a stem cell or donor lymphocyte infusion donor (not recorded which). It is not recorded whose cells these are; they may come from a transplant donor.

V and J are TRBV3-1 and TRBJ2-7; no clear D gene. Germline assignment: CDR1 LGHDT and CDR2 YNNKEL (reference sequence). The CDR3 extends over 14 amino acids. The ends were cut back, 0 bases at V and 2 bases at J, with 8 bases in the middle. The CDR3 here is CASSQDAAAYEQYF. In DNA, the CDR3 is TGTGCCAGCAGCCAAGACGCGGCAGCCTACGAGCAGTACTTC.

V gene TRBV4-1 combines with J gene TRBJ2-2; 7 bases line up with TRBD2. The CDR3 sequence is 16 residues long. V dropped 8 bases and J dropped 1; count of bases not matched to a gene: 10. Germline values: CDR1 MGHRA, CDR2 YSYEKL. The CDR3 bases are TGCGCCAGCGCGTTCCCCCGGGGGGTGAACACCGGGGAGCTGTTTTTT. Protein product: CASAFPRGVNTGELFF.

CDR3 loop: CASSQGYRTGVTYGYTF. Written as DNA, the CDR3 is TGTGCCAGCAGCCAAGGTTACAGGACAGGGGTCACCTATGGCTACACCTTC. The rearrangement links TRBV4-2 to TRBJ1-2, with 9 bases identical to TRBD1. The CDR3 spans 17 residues. Trimming at V came to 1 base and at J to 4 bases, leaving 10 bases not matched to a gene. CDR1 is LGHNA and CDR2 is YNFKEQ in the germline V gene.

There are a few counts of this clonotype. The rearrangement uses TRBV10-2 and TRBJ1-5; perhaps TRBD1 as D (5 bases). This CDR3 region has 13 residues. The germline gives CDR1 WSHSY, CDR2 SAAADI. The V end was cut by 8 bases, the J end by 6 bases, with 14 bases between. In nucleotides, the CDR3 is TGCGCCAGCGCGGAGGGACCCAGTCAGCCCCAGCATTTT. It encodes CASAEGPSQPQHF.

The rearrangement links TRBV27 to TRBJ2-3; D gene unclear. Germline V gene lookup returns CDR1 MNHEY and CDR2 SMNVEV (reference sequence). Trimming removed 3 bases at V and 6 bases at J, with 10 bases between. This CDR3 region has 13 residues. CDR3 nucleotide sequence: TGTGCCAGCAGTTTGGGTGGGCCGGATACGCAGTATTTT. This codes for CASSLGGPDTQYF.

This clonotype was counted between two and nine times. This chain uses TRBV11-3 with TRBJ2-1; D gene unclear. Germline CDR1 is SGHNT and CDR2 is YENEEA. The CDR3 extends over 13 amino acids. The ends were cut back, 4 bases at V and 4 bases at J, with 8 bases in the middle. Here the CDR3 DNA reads TGTGCCAGCAGCTACGGACGGTACAATGAGCAGTTCTTC. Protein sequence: CASSYGRYNEQFF.

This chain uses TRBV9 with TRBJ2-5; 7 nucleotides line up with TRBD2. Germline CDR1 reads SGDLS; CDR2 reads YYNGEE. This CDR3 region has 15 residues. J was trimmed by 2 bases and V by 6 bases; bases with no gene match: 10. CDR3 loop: CASNKLGGVQETQYF. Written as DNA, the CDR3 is TGTGCCAGCAACAAACTGGGGGGGGTTCAAGAGACCCAGTACTTC. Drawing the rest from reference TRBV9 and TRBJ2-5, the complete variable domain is DSGVTQTPKHLITATGQRVTLRCSPRSGDLSVYWYQQSLDQGLQFLIQYYNGEERAKGNILERFSAQQFPDLHSELNLSSLELGDSALYFCASNKLGGVQETQYFGPGTRLLVL.

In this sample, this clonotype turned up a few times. The CDR3 DNA reads TGTGCCAGCAGCTTTAGTGGAGGGGCGGGAGGTCAGCCCCAGCATTTT. Translation: CASSFSGGAGGQPQHF. J is TRBJ1-5 and V is TRBV5-8, with TRBD1 as a possible D gene (5 bases). Per the germline V gene, CDR1 is SGHTS and CDR2 is YDEGEE. The CDR3 contains 16 residues. V was pared by 2 bases and J by 6 bases, with 18 bases between.

CDR3 region: CASKRDRGLYGSGYTF. The CDR3 DNA sequence: TGCGCCAGCAAAAGGGACAGGGGCCTTTATGGATCTGGCTACACCTTC. The chain recombines TRBV5-1 with TRBJ1-2; 10 bases agree with TRBD1. The J segment lost 7 bases and the V segment lost 6 bases, leaving 15 bases of the junction unmatched. Germline V gives CDR1 SGHRS, CDR2 YFSETQ. CDR3 length: 16 amino acids.

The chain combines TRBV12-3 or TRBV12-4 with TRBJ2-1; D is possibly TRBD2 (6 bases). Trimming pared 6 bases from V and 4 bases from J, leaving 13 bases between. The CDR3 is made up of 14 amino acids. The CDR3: CASSTGDSYNEQFF. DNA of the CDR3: TGTGCCAGCAGCACGGGAGACAGTTACAATGAGCAGTTCTTC.

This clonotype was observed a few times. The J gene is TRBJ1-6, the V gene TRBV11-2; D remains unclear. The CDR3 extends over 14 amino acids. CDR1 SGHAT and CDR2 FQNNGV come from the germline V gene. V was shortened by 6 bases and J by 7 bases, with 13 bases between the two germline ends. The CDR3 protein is CASSRDTTNSPLHF. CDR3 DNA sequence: TGTGCCAGCAGTCGCGATACGACCAATTCACCCCTCCACTTT.

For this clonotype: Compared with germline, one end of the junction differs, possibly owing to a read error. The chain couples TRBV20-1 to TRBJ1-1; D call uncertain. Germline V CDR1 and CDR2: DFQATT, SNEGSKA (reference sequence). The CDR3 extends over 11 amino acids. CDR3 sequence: CSASQSTGAFF. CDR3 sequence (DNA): TGCAGTGCTAGCCAGAGCACTGGAGCTTTCTTT.

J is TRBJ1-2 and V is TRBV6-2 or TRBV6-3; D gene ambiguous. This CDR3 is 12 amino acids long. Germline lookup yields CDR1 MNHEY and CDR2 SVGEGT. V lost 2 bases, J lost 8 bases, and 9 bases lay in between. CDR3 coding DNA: TGTGCCAGCAGTTACCACAAGGGAGGCTACACCTTC. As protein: CASSYHKGGYTF.